This T cell receptor beta chain was observed in a study of cytomegalovirus exposure and HLA in healthy donors. Overall study context: Earlier work reported 110 million or so unique TCR beta sequences from 150 million to 200 million T cells. Study-level points and caveats: Several V segments, TRBV6-2 and TRBV6-3 among them, could not be told apart and were dropped. Presence/absence analyses assumed roughly uniform sequencing depth across donors, which may not hold. The study reported that TCR beta sequences accurately predicted HLA-A and HLA-B alleles in most subjects.

Germline V gives CDR1 SSHAT, CDR2 FNYEAQ (reference sequence). The length of the CDR3 is 15 residues. Comment on this clone: Its antigen is not identified.

PCR amplification relied on 60 Vbeta primers (plus 13 Jbeta primers). Data came from immunoSEQ multiplex PCR; TCRdb stores just in-frame clones and leaves some out. The sample includes 150,000 to 200,000 clones, 80% seen only once; the top ten take under 1.5%. This TCR derives from a girl between 10 and 17 years old in good health and CMV-seropositive. The rearrangement uses TRBV7-7 and TRBJ2-5; 7 positions agree with TRBD1. The J call could be wrong; TRBJ2-7 is a better fit for the DNA end. Sequenced material: PBMCs. The DNA of the CDR3 is TGTGCCAGCAGCTTAGAACAGGGGACCTCCTACGAGCAGTACTTC. Its translation: CASSLEQGTSYEQYF.